A single T cell receptor (beta chain) is shown here with its context. Produced via immunoSEQ multiplex PCR; TCRdb's table is partial and in-frame only. The table includes 90,000 to 95,000 clones, 80% to 95% detected once. The junction had 3 bases not matched to a gene; V was cut back by 5 bases and J by 6 bases. CDR3 length: 11 residues. Per germline, CDR1 DFQATT and CDR2 SNEGSKA (reference sequence). This entry belongs to a study of T cell changes during pregnancy in multiple sclerosis. The sequence came from a female donor with multiple sclerosis, enrolled in a pregnancy study. The chain combines TRBV20-1 with TRBJ2-5; 7 bases are shared with TRBD1. The sample consisted of peripheral blood, taken before pregnancy. The CDR3 sequence: CSAGDRKTQYF. CDR3 nucleotides: TGCAGTGCTGGGGACAGAAAGACCCAGTACTTC.